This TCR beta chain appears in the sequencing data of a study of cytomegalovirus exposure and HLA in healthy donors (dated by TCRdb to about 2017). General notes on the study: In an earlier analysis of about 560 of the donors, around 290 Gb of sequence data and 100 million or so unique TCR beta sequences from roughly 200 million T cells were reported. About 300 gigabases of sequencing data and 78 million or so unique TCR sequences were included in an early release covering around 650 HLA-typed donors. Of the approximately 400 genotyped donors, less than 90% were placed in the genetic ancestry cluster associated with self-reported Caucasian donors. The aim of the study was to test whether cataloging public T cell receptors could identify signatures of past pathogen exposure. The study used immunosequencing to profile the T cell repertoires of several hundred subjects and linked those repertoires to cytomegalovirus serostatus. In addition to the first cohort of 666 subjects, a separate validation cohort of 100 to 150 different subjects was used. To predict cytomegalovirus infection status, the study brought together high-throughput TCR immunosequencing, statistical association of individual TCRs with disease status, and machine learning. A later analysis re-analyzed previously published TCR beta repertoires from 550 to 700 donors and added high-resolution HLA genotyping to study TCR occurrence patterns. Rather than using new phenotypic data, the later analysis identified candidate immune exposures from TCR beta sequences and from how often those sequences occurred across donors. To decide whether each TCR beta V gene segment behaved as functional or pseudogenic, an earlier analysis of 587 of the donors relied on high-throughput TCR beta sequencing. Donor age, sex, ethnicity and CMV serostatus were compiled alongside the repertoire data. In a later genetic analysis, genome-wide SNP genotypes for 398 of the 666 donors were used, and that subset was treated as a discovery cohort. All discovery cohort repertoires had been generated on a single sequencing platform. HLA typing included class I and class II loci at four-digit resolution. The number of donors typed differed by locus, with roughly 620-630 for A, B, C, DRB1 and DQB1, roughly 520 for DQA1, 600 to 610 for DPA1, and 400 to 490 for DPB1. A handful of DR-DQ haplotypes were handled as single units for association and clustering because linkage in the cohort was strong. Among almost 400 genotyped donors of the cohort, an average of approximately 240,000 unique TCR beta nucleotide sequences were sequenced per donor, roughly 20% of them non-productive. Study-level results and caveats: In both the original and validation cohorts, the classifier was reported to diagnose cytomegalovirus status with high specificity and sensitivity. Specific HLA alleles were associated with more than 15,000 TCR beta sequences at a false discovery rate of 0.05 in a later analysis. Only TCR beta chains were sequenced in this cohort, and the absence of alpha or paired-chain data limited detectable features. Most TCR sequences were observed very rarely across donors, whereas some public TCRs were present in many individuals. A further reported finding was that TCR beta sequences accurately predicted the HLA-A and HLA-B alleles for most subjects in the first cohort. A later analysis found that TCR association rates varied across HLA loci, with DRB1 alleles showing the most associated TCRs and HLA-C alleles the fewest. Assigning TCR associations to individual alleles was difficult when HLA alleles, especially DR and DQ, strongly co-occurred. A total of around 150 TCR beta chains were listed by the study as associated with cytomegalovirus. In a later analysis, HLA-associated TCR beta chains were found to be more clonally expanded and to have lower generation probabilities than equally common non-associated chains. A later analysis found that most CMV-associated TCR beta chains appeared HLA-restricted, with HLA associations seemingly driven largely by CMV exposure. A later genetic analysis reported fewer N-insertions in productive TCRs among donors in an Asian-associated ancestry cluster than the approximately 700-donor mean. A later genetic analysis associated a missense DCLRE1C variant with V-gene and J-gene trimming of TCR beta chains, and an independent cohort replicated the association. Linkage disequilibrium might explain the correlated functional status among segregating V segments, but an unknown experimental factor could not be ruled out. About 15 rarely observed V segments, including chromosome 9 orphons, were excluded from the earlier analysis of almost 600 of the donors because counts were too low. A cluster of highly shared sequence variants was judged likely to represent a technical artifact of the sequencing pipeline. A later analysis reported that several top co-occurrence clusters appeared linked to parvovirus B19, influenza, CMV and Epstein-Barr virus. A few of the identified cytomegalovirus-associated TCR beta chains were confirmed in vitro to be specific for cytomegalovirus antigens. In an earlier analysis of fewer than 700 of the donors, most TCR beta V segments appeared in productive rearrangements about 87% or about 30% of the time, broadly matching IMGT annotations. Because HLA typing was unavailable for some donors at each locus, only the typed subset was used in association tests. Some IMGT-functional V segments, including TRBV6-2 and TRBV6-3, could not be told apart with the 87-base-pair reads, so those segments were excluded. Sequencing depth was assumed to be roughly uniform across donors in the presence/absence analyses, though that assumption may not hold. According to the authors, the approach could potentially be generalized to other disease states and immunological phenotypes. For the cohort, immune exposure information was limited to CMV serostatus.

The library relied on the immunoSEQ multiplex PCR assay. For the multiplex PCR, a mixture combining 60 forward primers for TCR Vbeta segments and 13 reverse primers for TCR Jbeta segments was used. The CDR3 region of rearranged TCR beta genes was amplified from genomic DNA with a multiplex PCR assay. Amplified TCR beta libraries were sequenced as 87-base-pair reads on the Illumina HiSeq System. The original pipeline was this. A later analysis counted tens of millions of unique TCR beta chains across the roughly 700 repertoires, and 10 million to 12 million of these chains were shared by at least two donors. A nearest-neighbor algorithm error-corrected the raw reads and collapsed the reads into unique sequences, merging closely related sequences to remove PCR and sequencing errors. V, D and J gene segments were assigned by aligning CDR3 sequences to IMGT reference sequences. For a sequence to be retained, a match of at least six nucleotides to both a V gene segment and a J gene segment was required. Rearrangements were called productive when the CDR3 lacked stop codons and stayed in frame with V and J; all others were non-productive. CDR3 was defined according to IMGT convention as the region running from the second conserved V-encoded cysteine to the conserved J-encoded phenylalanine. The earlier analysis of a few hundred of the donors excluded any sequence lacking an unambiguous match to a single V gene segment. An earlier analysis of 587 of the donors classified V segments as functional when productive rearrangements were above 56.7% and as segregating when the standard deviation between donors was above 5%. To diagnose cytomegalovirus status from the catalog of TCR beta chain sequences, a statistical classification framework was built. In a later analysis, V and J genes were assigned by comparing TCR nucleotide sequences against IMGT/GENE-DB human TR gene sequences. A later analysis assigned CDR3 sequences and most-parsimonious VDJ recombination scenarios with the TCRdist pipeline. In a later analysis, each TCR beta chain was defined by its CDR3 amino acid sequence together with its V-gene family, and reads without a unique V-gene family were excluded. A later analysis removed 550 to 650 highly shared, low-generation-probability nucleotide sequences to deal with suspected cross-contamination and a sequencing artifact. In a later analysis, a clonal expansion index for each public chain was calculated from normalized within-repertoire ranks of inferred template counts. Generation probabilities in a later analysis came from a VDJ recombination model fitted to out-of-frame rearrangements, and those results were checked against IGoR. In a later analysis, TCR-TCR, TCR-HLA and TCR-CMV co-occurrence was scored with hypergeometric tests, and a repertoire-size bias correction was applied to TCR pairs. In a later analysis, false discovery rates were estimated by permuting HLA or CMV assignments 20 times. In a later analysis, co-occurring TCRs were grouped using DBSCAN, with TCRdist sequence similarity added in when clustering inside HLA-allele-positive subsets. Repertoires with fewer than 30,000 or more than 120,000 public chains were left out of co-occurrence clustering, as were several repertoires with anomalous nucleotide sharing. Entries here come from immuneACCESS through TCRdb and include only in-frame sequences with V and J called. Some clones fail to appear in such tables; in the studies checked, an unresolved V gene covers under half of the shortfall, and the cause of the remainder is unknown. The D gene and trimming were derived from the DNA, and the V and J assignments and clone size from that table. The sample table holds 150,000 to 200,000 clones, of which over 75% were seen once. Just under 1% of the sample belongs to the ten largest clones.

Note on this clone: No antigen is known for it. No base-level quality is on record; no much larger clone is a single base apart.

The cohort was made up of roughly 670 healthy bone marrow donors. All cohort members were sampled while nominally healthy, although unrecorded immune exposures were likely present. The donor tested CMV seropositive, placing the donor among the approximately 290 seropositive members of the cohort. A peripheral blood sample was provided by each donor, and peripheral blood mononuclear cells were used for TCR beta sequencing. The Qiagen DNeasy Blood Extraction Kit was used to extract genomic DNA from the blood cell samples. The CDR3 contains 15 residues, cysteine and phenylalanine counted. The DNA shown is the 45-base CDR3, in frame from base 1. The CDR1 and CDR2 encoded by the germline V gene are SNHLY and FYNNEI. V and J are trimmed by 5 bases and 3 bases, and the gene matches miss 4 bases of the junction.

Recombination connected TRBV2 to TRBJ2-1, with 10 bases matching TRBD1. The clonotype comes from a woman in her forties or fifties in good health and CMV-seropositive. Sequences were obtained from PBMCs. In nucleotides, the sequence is TGTGCCAGCAGTCAGGACAGGGGGAGCTACAATGAGCAGTTCTTC. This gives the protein CASSQDRGSYNEQFF.